Below are 3 T cell receptor beta chains sequenced from a single sample in a study of blood T cell repertoires in COVID-19. The protocol was immunoSEQ multiplex PCR, while the TCRdb copy is restricted to in-frame clones and leaves out a portion. Here the sample spans under 250,000 clones, approximately 90% being singletons. The sequencing sample was made of peripheral blood. The receptors derive from a man aged 50 to 60 with COVID-19, enrolled during active disease.

This chain connects TRBV9 to TRBJ2-2; no firm D call. The CDR3 is 14 amino acids. Per germline, CDR1 SGDLS and CDR2 YYNGEE. The ends were cut back, 0 bases at V and 1 base at J, with 4 bases in the middle. CDR3 sequence: CASSVARNTGELFF. In DNA, the CDR3 is TGTGCCAGCAGCGTAGCTCGGAACACCGGGGAGCTGTTTTTT.

The chain recombines TRBV7-2 with TRBJ1-6; D gene uncertain. This CDR3 is 11 amino acids long. Trimming pared 5 bases from V and 14 bases from J, leaving 10 bases between. CDR1 and CDR2 (germline): SGHTA, FQGNSA. CDR3 nucleotides: TGTGCCAGCAGCCTCAAGAGGACCCTCCACTTT. It codes for CASSLKRTLHF.

The V gene is TRBV6-1, the J gene TRBJ2-7; TRBD1 matches at 9 bases. The V gene's germline CDR1 is MNHNS and CDR2 SASEGT. There are 14 residues in the CDR3. The V segment lost 3 bases and the J segment 4 bases; nucleotides outside the gene matches: 4. CDR3 nucleotides: TGTGCCAGCAGTGACCGGGACAGGGCTTACGAGCAGTACTTC. Translated, it gives CASSDRDRAYEQYF.